This T cell receptor beta chain is drawn from a study of CD8+ T cells in alopecia areata. V was pared by 1 base and J by 3 bases, with 1 base of the junction left unmatched. From germline, CDR1 is MNHEY and CDR2 SVGAGI. The CDR3 totals 14 residues. Extraction and reverse transcription of RNA yielded cDNA as the sequencing template. Measured with immunoSEQ multiplex PCR; TCRdb has only the in-frame clones, and not every one. The sample contains 150,000 or so clones, more than 40% of which appear only once. This clone was picked up a small number of times. The authors sorted CD4+ and CD8+ T cells from PBMCs.

This clonotype originated in a human donor with alopecia areata. The J gene is TRBJ2-5, the V gene TRBV6-5; 8 bases fit TRBD2. The material sequenced was CD8+ T cells sorted from blood, taken at week 0. The CDR3 nucleotides read TGTGCCAGCAGTTACTTAGCGGGGAAAGAGACCCAGTACTTC. Encoded protein: CASSYLAGKETQYF.